This T cell receptor beta chain stems from a study of blood T cell repertoires in COVID-19. Profiled with immunoSEQ multiplex PCR; TCRdb holds only in-frame clones, not every one. The data contain almost 250,000 clones, roughly 88% of them singletons. CDR3 length: 16 amino acids. With 4 bases clipped from V and 4 bases from J, the junction kept 6 bases outside the gene matches. CDR1 and CDR2 from the germline V gene are SGHRS and YFSETQ. The sequenced sample was peripheral blood. This chain uses TRBV5-1 with TRBJ2-3, with 13 positions matching TRBD2. The sequence derives from a woman at least 80 years old with COVID-19, enrolled during active disease. CDR3 coding DNA: TGCGCCAGCAGCACCGGGACTAGCGGGGCTTCAGATACGCAGTATTTT. This codes for CASSTGTSGASDTQYF.